This T cell receptor beta chain was recorded in a study of human T cells and chemical hapten exposure. In the study overall: The study enrolled mostly female patients with alopecia areata, totalis or universalis. Per-sample variation in TCR yield stemmed mainly from small pooled library volume differences.

V gave up 5 bases and J gave up 0 bases, with 7 bases separating them. The germline V gene has CDR1 MNHNY and CDR2 SVGAGI (reference sequence). There are 13 residues in the CDR3. Unique molecular identifiers were attached to individual cDNA molecules during library preparation. TCRdb used MiXCR to reprocess the RACE reads, holding one entry per CDR3 protein. The sample contains nearly 110,000 distinct CDR3 sequences, 12% of which appear only once. Time point: pre-sensitization, week 0. This sample's treatment: therapeutic diphenylcyclopropenone sensitization with weekly scalp DPC. Non-pregnant alopecia patients aged 18 to 70, suitable for DPC therapy. In its sample, this clonotype was seen a few times.

The origin of this receptor is a woman aged 50 to 65 with alopecia areata. Some clones in this sample may be carry-over from other donors' samples. V gene TRBV6-6 combines with J gene TRBJ2-5, with D perhaps TRBD1 (5 bases). This specimen was whole blood, taken in connection with sensitization to the hapten diphenylcyclopropenone (DPC). The CDR3 bases are TGTGCCAGCAGTAAACAGGACCAAGAGACCCAGTACTTC. This gives the protein CASSKQDQETQYF.